The entry below describes one TCR beta chain. The data are from a study of blood T cell repertoires in COVID-19. This table comes from immunoSEQ multiplex PCR, and its TCRdb copy is limited to in-frame clones, with some not included. The table records 150,000 to 200,000 clones, 80% to 90% of them present only once. The sample consisted of peripheral blood. The source of this sequence is a man younger than 35 who had recovered from COVID-19.

The CDR3 sequence: CASSPDMGRETQYF. The DNA of the CDR3 is TGTGCCAGCAGCCCTGATATGGGGCGAGAGACCCAGTACTTC. This chain joins TRBV7-2 and TRBJ2-5; D perhaps matches TRBD1 (5 bases). There are 14 residues in the CDR3. The germline gives CDR1 SGHTA, CDR2 FQGNSA. Trimming removed 5 bases at V and 4 bases at J, with 14 bases between.